This entry concerns a single T cell receptor beta chain. This entry belongs to a study of blood T cell repertoires in COVID-19. Across the whole study: Samples representing acute and convalescent COVID-19 were sourced from the United States, Italy and Spain. T cells, B-cell-depleted T cells, or PBMCs provided the cDNA or gDNA that served as material.

In the study's own analysis: Amplification from reference gene primers served as the basis for estimated nucleated cell counts. Using immunoSEQ multiplex PCR, the repertoire was profiled, and TCRdb retains in-frame clones only, with some absent. V and J calls and clone size are those listed in that table; D and trimming were worked out from the DNA. Found here are about 290,000 clones, around 81% of them singletons; the top ten hold less than 4.5%. Trimming shortened V by 0 bases and J by 3 bases, and 13 bases separated the two germline ends. The CDR3 has 16 residues. Germline CDR1 SGHKS, CDR2 YYEKEE (reference sequence).

Sample: peripheral blood. The sequence came from a woman aged 50 to 65 with active or convalescent COVID-19. The chain is built from TRBV5-5 and TRBJ1-5; D gene ambiguous. The CDR3 here is CASSLVAERYNQPQHF. CDR3 nucleotide sequence: TGTGCCAGCAGCTTGGTGGCGGAAAGATACAATCAGCCCCAGCATTTT.